A single sample gave rise to the 23 T cell receptor beta chains below, sequenced in a study of cytomegalovirus exposure and HLA in healthy donors (dated by TCRdb to 2016 to 2017). The receptor library was made with the immunoSEQ multiplex PCR assay. The multiplex PCR relied on a mix of 60 forward primers for TCR Vbeta segments and 13 reverse primers for TCR Jbeta segments. In its TCRdb copy, this immuneACCESS table keeps in-frame sequences only and misses some clones. Where compared with another copy, unresolved V genes explain less than half of these, and the others have no known cause. This sample has over 150,000 clones in its table, and about four fifths of those were observed once. The top ten clonotypes cover 0.38% of the sample. Sequenced input: PBMCs. Source of these receptors: a boy aged 2 to 9 in good health and CMV-seronegative.

The rearrangement links TRBV11-2 to TRBJ1-1, with a tentative D call TRBD1 (6 bases). Trimming shortened V by 4 bases and J by 6 bases, and 9 bases separated the two germline ends. Germline V gives CDR1 SGHAT, CDR2 FQNNGV. The CDR3 has 12 residues. CDR3 bases: TGTGCCAGCAGCTACGGACAGCCTGAAGCTTTCTTT. This encodes CASSYGQPEAFF.

The sample holds a few counts of this clone. The chain has TRBV4-1 and TRBJ2-7; D may be TRBD2 (5 bases). Trimming shortened V by 0 bases and J by 0 bases, and 6 bases separated the two germline ends. The CDR3 length is 14 residues. Germline assignment: CDR1 MGHRA and CDR2 YSYEKL. CDR3 DNA: TGCGCCAGCAGCCAAGAAGCGGCCTCCTACGAGCAGTACTTC. Amino acids: CASSQEAASYEQYF.

The chain employs TRBV7-9 and TRBJ2-1; 12 bases agree with TRBD2. V shed 4 bases, J shed 9 bases, and the junction held 7 bases outside the gene matches. Looked up from germline, CDR1 is SEHNR and CDR2 is FQNEAQ (reference sequence). The CDR3 runs to 15 residues. The CDR3 here is CASSSLAGGASEQFF. In DNA, the CDR3 is TGTGCCAGCAGCTCCCTAGCGGGAGGGGCTAGTGAGCAGTTCTTC.

This chain uses TRBV28 with TRBJ2-1, with 10 bases that match TRBD1. The junction had 1 base not matched to a gene; V was cut back by 4 bases and J by 7 bases. CDR3 length: 13 amino acids. Germline lookup yields CDR1 MDHEN and CDR2 SYDVKM. The CDR3 here is CASSWTGGNEQFF. DNA for the CDR3: TGTGCCAGCAGTTGGACAGGGGGTAATGAGCAGTTCTTC.

The CDR3 DNA reads as TGTGCCAGCACCCTCGGGGGGGAGCAGTACTTC. This sequence encodes CASTLGGEQYF. V gene TRBV6-5 combines with J gene TRBJ2-7; 7 bases are shared with TRBD2. V lost 7 bases to trimming and J lost 7 bases; unmatched junction nucleotides: 4. CDR1 and CDR2 from the germline V gene are MNHEY and SVGAGI. There are 11 residues in the CDR3.

The chain carries TRBV19 and TRBJ2-6, with 7 bases fitting TRBD1. Germline V gene lookup returns CDR1 LNHDA and CDR2 SQIVND (reference sequence). The CDR3 has 15 residues. V shed 4 bases, J shed 3 bases, and the junction held 3 bases outside the gene matches. CDR3 nucleotides: TGTGCCAGTAGTACAACAGGGGTTGGGGCCAACGTCCTGACTTTC. Its protein is CASSTTGVGANVLTF.

The rearrangement links TRBV5-1 to TRBJ2-4; 9 bases fit TRBD1. CDR3 length: 19 amino acids. CDR1 and CDR2 (germline): SGHRS, YFSETQ. V shed 1 base, J shed 4 bases, and the junction held 15 bases outside the gene matches. The CDR3 nucleotides are TGCGCCAGCAGCTTGCCGCGGACAGGGGAAGTAGGCCCGAAAAACATTCAGTACTTC. The encoded protein is CASSLPRTGEVGPKNIQYF.

The chain links TRBV27 to TRBJ2-1, with 10 bases identical to TRBD2. CDR3 size: 14 residues. The V gene's germline CDR1 is MNHEY and CDR2 SMNVEV (reference sequence). V shed 5 bases, J shed 4 bases, and the junction held 2 bases outside the gene matches. The chain's CDR3 is CASSGLAEYNEQFF. The CDR3, as DNA: TGTGCCAGCAGTGGACTAGCGGAATACAATGAGCAGTTCTTC.

The V and J genes are TRBV2 and TRBJ2-5, with 8 bases that match TRBD1. The germline gives CDR1 SNHLY, CDR2 FYNNEI. The junction had 3 bases not matched to a gene; V was cut back by 4 bases and J by 5 bases. This CDR3 is 13 amino acids long. CDR3 sequence (DNA): TGTGCCAGCAGTGGGACAGGGAGGGAGACCCAGTACTTC. Its protein product is CASSGTGRETQYF.

This sequence joins TRBV6-5 and TRBJ2-2; 7 nucleotides agree with TRBD2. The CDR3 consists of 15 residues. Germline-derived CDR1 and CDR2 are MNHEY and SVGAGI. The ends lost 8 bases at V and 4 bases at J; junction bases unmatched: 10. Here the CDR3 reads CASVGGGTITGELFF. The CDR3 nucleotides are TGTGCCAGCGTCGGCGGTGGGACTATCACCGGGGAGCTGTTTTTT.

The chain recombines TRBV2 with TRBJ2-1, with 8 bases that match TRBD1. The CDR3 extends over 15 amino acids. Germline V CDR1 and CDR2: SNHLY, FYNNEI. Losses at the gene ends were 6 bases for V and 9 bases for J; bases not matched to a gene: 13. Here the CDR3 DNA reads TGTGCCAGCAGGATCCTGACAGGGGACGAGGGTGAGCAGTTCTTC. Amino acid sequence: CASRILTGDEGEQFF.

The V call is TRBV6-1, the J call TRBJ1-3; 9 bases map to TRBD1. After removal of 6 bases from V and 2 bases from J, the junction contained 2 bases not matched to a gene. This CDR3 has 14 residues. Germline assignment: CDR1 MNHNS and CDR2 SASEGT. The CDR3 DNA follows: TGTGCCAGCAGCGGGACAGGGCCTGGAAACACCATATATTTT. Its translation: CASSGTGPGNTIYF.

The genes are TRBV5-4 and TRBJ2-5, with 7 bases fitting TRBD2. Germline lookup yields CDR1 SGHNT and CDR2 YYREEE (reference sequence). The ends lost 4 bases at V and 1 base at J; junction bases unmatched: 7. The CDR3 length is 15 residues. CDR3 sequence: CASSLQAGPQETQYF. Here the CDR3 DNA reads TGTGCCAGCAGCCTCCAAGCGGGGCCCCAAGAGACCCAGTACTTC.

The rearrangement links TRBV30 to TRBJ2-6, with 8 bases that match TRBD1. The J segment lost 0 bases and the V segment lost 0 bases, leaving 1 base of the junction unmatched. Germline-derived CDR1 and CDR2 are GTSNPN and SVGIG (reference sequence). The CDR3 loop spans 16 amino acids. The CDR3 DNA reads TGTGCCTGGAGTGTAACAGGGGGCTCTGGGGCCAACGTCCTGACTTTC. It encodes CAWSVTGGSGANVLTF. Filled out from reference TRBV30 and TRBJ2-6, the complete variable domain reads SQTIHQWPATLVQPVGSPLSLECTVEGTSNPNLYWYRQAAGRGLQLLFYSVGIGQISSEVPQNLSASRPQDRQFILSSKKLLLSDSGFYLCAWSVTGGSGANVLTFGAGSRLTVL.

CDR3 region: CASSVRGRQPQHF. CDR3 in DNA: TGTGCCAGCAGTGTCAGGGGTCGGCAGCCCCAGCATTTT. This chain uses TRBV2 with TRBJ1-5; D might be TRBD1 (6 bases). Looked up from germline, CDR1 is SNHLY and CDR2 is FYNNEI. V was cut by 4 bases and J by 7 bases, with 11 bases left in between. The CDR3 sequence is 13 residues long.

This sequence joins TRBV19 and TRBJ2-7; TRBD1 matches 7 bases. After removal of 3 bases from V and 6 bases from J, the junction contained 11 bases not matched to a gene. The CDR3 loop spans 15 amino acids. Germline V gene sequence: CDR1 LNHDA, CDR2 SQIVND (reference sequence). CDR3 loop: CASSIGNRGSSEQYF. CDR3 nucleotides: TGTGCCAGTAGTATCGGTAACAGGGGATCCAGCGAGCAGTACTTC.

The chain employs TRBV6-1 and TRBJ2-1; TRBD1 matches at 7 bases. The CDR3 has 13 residues. CDR1 MNHNS and CDR2 SASEGT come from the germline V gene. J lost 8 bases, V lost 4 bases, and 5 bases had no gene match. DNA for the CDR3: TGTGCCAGCAGTGGACAGGGTAAATATGAGCAGTTCTTC. Translating it yields CASSGQGKYEQFF.

This chain connects TRBV19 to TRBJ1-2; possibly TRBD1 for D (6 bases). Germline CDR1 LNHDA, CDR2 SQIVND (reference sequence). The CDR3 is made up of 14 amino acids. Trimming shortened V by 5 bases and J by 4 bases, and 14 bases separated the two germline ends. CDR3 sequence reads: CASSPLDRTYGYTF. The CDR3 region has the DNA TGTGCCAGTAGTCCCCTAGACAGGACCTATGGCTACACCTTC.

The V call is TRBV6-5, the J call TRBJ1-1, with D perhaps matching TRBD1 (5 bases). The CDR3 covers 16 residues. CDR1 is MNHEY and CDR2 is SVGAGI in the germline V gene. V lost 0 bases to trimming and J lost 0 bases, with 11 bases between them. The CDR3 is CASSYSGYRMNTEAFF. The CDR3 region has the DNA TGTGCCAGCAGTTACTCAGGGTACAGGATGAACACTGAAGCTTTCTTT.

The V gene is TRBV6-6, the J gene TRBJ1-3; perhaps TRBD1 as D (6 bases). Trimming removed 5 bases at V and 3 bases at J, with 17 bases between. This CDR3 is 16 amino acids long. Germline CDR1 is MNHNY and CDR2 is SVGAGI (reference sequence). The CDR3 nucleotides read TGTGCCAGCAGTACCCCTCGGGAGGGGGTTGGAAACACCATATATTTT. Encoded protein: CASSTPREGVGNTIYF.

The genes are TRBV19 and TRBJ2-6; D is undetermined. Trimming removed 5 bases at V and 2 bases at J, with 4 bases between. Looked up from germline, CDR1 is LNHDA and CDR2 is SQIVND (reference sequence). The CDR3 covers 13 residues. CDR3 in DNA: TGTGCCAGTAGTCTCGCTGGGGCCAACGTCCTGACTTTC. Its translation is CASSLAGANVLTF.

This clone was picked up a small number of times. The V call is TRBV7-9, the J call TRBJ2-3, with D possibly matching TRBD1 (7 bases). The CDR3 loop spans 15 amino acids. Germline V gives CDR1 SEHNR, CDR2 FQNEAQ (reference sequence). Deletions cut 2 bases from V and 6 bases from J, with 15 bases between. The CDR3 DNA reads TGTGCCAGCAGCTTAAGTAGGACAGGAGGGGATACGCAGTATTTT. It specifies CASSLSRTGGDTQYF. The complete variable domain, with remaining parts taken from reference TRBV7-9 and TRBJ2-3, reads DTGVSQNPRHKITKRGQNVTFRCDPISEHNRLYWYRQTLGQGPEFLTYFQNEAQLEKSRLLSDRFSAERPKGSFSTLEIQRTEQGDSAMYLCASSLSRTGGDTQYFGPGTRLTVL.

The chain links TRBV4-1 to TRBJ2-3, with 8 bases fitting TRBD2. CDR3 length: 18 amino acids. CDR1 and CDR2 (germline): MGHRA, YSYEKL. V shed 0 bases and J 5 bases; nucleotides not matched to a gene: 13. CDR3 amino acids: CASSQDGGTGGPLDTQYF. Here the CDR3 DNA reads TGCGCCAGCAGCCAAGACGGGGGAACGGGAGGGCCCTTAGATACGCAGTATTTT.